The rows below give T cell receptor beta chains drawn from one sample of a study of beta chain features in type 1 diabetes. TCRdb keeps only in-frame clones here, not all; method: immunoSEQ multiplex PCR. The table includes around 500,000 clones, approximately 10% detected once. The sample consisted of naive CD4+ T cells from blood. Receptors originate from a woman younger than 30 in good health. Each CDR3 is given with its conserved first and last residue. The order of the fields is CDR3 protein, D gene, V gene, J gene. D genes are given only for firm matches.

cdr3_aa: CASGLDLLEAFF
d_call: NA
v_call: TRBV12-5
j_call: TRBJ1-1

cdr3_aa: CASSPRGTGNTGELFF
d_call: TRBD1
v_call: TRBV9
j_call: TRBJ2-2

cdr3_aa: CATSRDGQGVWLQYF
d_call: TRBD1
v_call: TRBV15
j_call: TRBJ2-3

cdr3_aa: CASSVVAGPYNEQFF
d_call: TRBD2
v_call: TRBV9
j_call: TRBJ2-1

cdr3_aa: CASSFEGFGYTF
d_call: NA
v_call: TRBV7-9
j_call: TRBJ1-2

cdr3_aa: CASSQDLALNTEAFF
d_call: NA
v_call: TRBV14
j_call: TRBJ1-1

cdr3_aa: CASSWRLAGDYEQYF
d_call: TRBD2
v_call: TRBV5-4
j_call: TRBJ2-7

cdr3_aa: CASSLSGAGTDTQYF
d_call: NA
v_call: TRBV28
j_call: TRBJ2-3

cdr3_aa: CASSLQGGKEEAFF
d_call: NA
v_call: TRBV7-2
j_call: TRBJ1-1

cdr3_aa: CASVWGGQETQYF
d_call: NA
v_call: TRBV2
j_call: TRBJ2-5

cdr3_aa: CASSPPVQETQYF
d_call: NA
v_call: TRBV18
j_call: TRBJ2-5

cdr3_aa: CAWRWGVGSYEQYF
d_call: NA
v_call: TRBV30
j_call: TRBJ2-7

cdr3_aa: CASSSKHGEQFF
d_call: NA
v_call: TRBV7-2
j_call: TRBJ2-1

cdr3_aa: CATSRDREFSPLHF
d_call: NA
v_call: TRBV15
j_call: TRBJ1-6

cdr3_aa: CASSLAAGAITDTQYF
d_call: TRBD2
v_call: TRBV7-2
j_call: TRBJ2-3

cdr3_aa: CASSLTGGEGGTNEKLFF
d_call: TRBD1
v_call: TRBV4-2
j_call: TRBJ1-4

cdr3_aa: CASTLKGGGFKGYTF
d_call: NA
v_call: TRBV7-9
j_call: TRBJ1-2

cdr3_aa: CSSASATGDEQYF
d_call: NA
v_call: TRBV29-1
j_call: TRBJ2-7

cdr3_aa: CASSPRTGEKLFF
d_call: NA
v_call: TRBV25-1
j_call: TRBJ1-4

cdr3_aa: CASSDIGQKDQYF
d_call: NA
v_call: TRBV25-1
j_call: TRBJ2-5

cdr3_aa: CASSESGSRYEQFF
d_call: TRBD2
v_call: TRBV18
j_call: TRBJ2-1

cdr3_aa: CVSSPVQVNYGYTF
d_call: NA
v_call: TRBV18
j_call: TRBJ1-2

cdr3_aa: CASSATREQFF
d_call: NA
v_call: TRBV13
j_call: TRBJ2-1